The 22 T cell receptor beta chains below were found in one sample sequenced in a study of OX40 agonist ivuxolimab in advanced cancers. Measured with immunoSEQ multiplex PCR; TCRdb has only the in-frame clones, and not every one. The sample yields some 90,000 clones, around 87% seen once. The source was CD4+ or CD8+ T cells sorted from blood, collected in a trial of the OX40 agonist ivuxolimab. These receptors all stem from an adult with an advanced solid tumor such as melanoma, head and neck, liver or kidney cancer.

V usage is TRBV7-9 and J usage is TRBJ1-4; 8 bases line up with TRBD1. The CDR3 length is 18 residues. Germline V gene data show CDR1 as SEHNR and CDR2 as FQNEAQ (reference sequence). With V trimmed by 5 bases and J by 0 bases, 11 bases remained unmatched. This chain's CDR3 is CASSTRQGPPATNEKLFF. The CDR3, as DNA: TGTGCCAGCAGCACTCGACAGGGGCCTCCCGCAACTAATGAAAAACTGTTTTTT.

The rearrangement uses TRBV9 and TRBJ2-3; TRBD2 matches 8 bases. The germline gives CDR1 SGDLS, CDR2 YYNGEE. Trimming removed 3 bases from V and 2 bases from J; junction bases left unmatched: 20. The CDR3 is 20 residues long. The CDR3 here is CASSGPPPEASGSSTDTQYF. CDR3 bases: TGTGCCAGCAGCGGCCCCCCTCCCGAGGCTAGCGGGTCCTCCACAGATACGCAGTATTTT.

This rearrangement joins TRBV5-1 to TRBJ2-2; either TRBD1 or TRBD2 may supply D (6 bases each). V was pared by 0 bases and J by 6 bases, with 12 bases between. The V gene's germline CDR1 is SGHRS and CDR2 YFSETQ. The CDR3 runs 15 residues. In DNA form, the CDR3 reads TGCGCCAGCAGCTTGGATCCGGGGGCGTCCGGGGAGCTGTTTTTT. Translating gives CASSLDPGASGELFF.

The V gene is TRBV5-5, the J gene TRBJ1-5; D is perhaps TRBD1 (5 bases). The V end was cut by 0 bases, the J end by 4 bases, with 8 bases between. The CDR3 is 14 amino acids. Germline CDR1 SGHKS, CDR2 YYEKEE (reference sequence). In nucleotides, the CDR3 is TGTGCCAGCAGCTTGGAGGGGCCTAATCAGCCCCAGCATTTT. Translating it yields CASSLEGPNQPQHF.

The chain has TRBV6-5 and TRBJ1-2; the D gene is possibly TRBD1 (6 bases). The V and J ends lost 0 bases and 4 bases respectively, with 9 bases between them. The germline V gene encodes CDR1 MNHEY and CDR2 SVGAGI. The length of the CDR3 is 14 residues. For the CDR3, the DNA is TGTGCCAGCAGTTACTCGCAGGGGTTCTATGGCTACACCTTC. This translates into CASSYSQGFYGYTF.

The rearrangement uses TRBV19 and TRBJ1-5; TRBD1 matches 12 bases. CDR1 and CDR2 (germline): LNHDA, SQIVND (reference sequence). The CDR3 is made up of 20 amino acids. V was pared by 3 bases and J by 2 bases, with 14 bases of the junction left unmatched. In DNA form, the CDR3 reads TGTGCCAGTAGTATTAGGAGGGGACAGGGGGCGGTCTTGCGCAATCAGCCCCAGCATTTT. This codes for CASSIRRGQGAVLRNQPQHF.

This chain connects TRBV6-1 to TRBJ1-2; D is possibly TRBD1 (5 bases). The CDR3 totals 15 residues. Per the germline V gene, CDR1 is MNHNS and CDR2 is SASEGT. Between the trimmed V and J ends, which lost 5 bases and 6 bases, there was a span of 19 bases. CDR3 sequence reads: CASSPNGQTWHGYTF. The CDR3 nucleotides read TGTGCCAGCAGTCCCAACGGACAAACATGGCATGGCTACACCTTC.

The chain employs TRBV2 and TRBJ2-7; possible D gene TRBD1, 6 bases. This CDR3 is 11 amino acids long. Germline V CDR1 and CDR2: SNHLY, FYNNEI. V was pared by 8 bases and J by 9 bases, with 14 bases between. The CDR3 region is CASGKDSPQYF. Here the CDR3 DNA reads TGTGCCAGCGGGAAGGACAGCCCGCAGTACTTC.

The gene calls are TRBV6-6 and TRBJ1-3; 9 nucleotides match TRBD1. The CDR3 is 16 residues long. The junction had 11 bases not matched to a gene; V was cut back by 7 bases and J by 4 bases. Germline CDR1 reads MNHNY; CDR2 reads SVGAGI (reference sequence). CDR3 sequence reads: CASTRPTGGKGNTIYF. CDR3 DNA: TGTGCCAGCACCCGACCCACAGGGGGCAAAGGAAACACCATATATTTT.

The chain employs TRBV29-1 and TRBJ2-5, with D perhaps TRBD1 or TRBD2 (5 bases each). CDR1 is SQVTM, CDR2 ANQGSEA, per germline. V lost 4 bases and J lost 5, with 20 bases in between. The CDR3 is 15 amino acids. CDR3 protein: CSVVLTGPVTETQYF. CDR3 nucleotides: TGCAGCGTTGTCCTAACGGGACCAGTAACGGAGACCCAGTACTTC.

The rearrangement links TRBV27 to TRBJ2-1, with TRBD1 matching over 8 bases. This CDR3 has 15 amino acids. Germline trimming cut 5 bases from V and 2 bases from J; bases unmatched to any gene: 5. The germline V gene encodes CDR1 MNHEY and CDR2 SMNVEV (reference sequence). CDR3 DNA: TGTGCCAGCAGTAAGACAGGGGTTGCCTACAATGAGCAGTTCTTC. Translated, it gives CASSKTGVAYNEQFF.

The rearrangement uses TRBV30 and TRBJ1-5, with a weak D call TRBD1 (6 bases). Trimming shortened V by 0 bases and J by 2 bases, and 11 bases separated the two germline ends. This CDR3 spans 15 amino acids. Germline values: CDR1 GTSNPN, CDR2 SVGIG (reference sequence). The CDR3 DNA is TGTGCCTGGAGTGTCCCACAGGGTCGCAATCAGCCCCAGCATTTT. It specifies CAWSVPQGRNQPQHF.

The J gene is TRBJ1-2, the V gene TRBV19; 7 nucleotides line up with TRBD1. J gave up 4 bases and V 5 bases, and 10 bases lay outside the gene matches. The V gene's germline CDR1 is LNHDA and CDR2 SQIVND (reference sequence). The CDR3 length is 15 residues. CDR3 loop: CASSVGQDFGYGYTF. The CDR3 coding sequence is TGTGCCAGTAGTGTCGGACAGGACTTCGGCTATGGCTACACCTTC. Full variable domain (outside the CDR3, taken from reference TRBV19 and TRBJ1-2): DGGITQSPKYLFRKEGQNVTLSCEQNLNHDAMYWYRQDPGQGLRLIYYSQIVNDFQKGDIAEGYSVSREKKESFPLTVTSAQKNPTAFYLCASSVGQDFGYGYTFGSGTRLTVV.

The chain joins TRBV6-5 to TRBJ1-2; D ambiguous. The germline gives CDR1 MNHEY, CDR2 SVGAGI. Trimming stripped 5 bases from V and 3 bases from J, with 10 bases between. The CDR3 length is 13 residues. Written as DNA, the CDR3 is TGTGCCAGCAGTCAAGACACCTACTATGGCTACACCTTC. This sequence encodes CASSQDTYYGYTF.

The chain is built from TRBV11-2 and TRBJ2-7; perhaps TRBD1 as D (5 bases). The CDR3 spans 14 residues. V shed 1 base and J shed 3 bases, with 10 bases lying between them. Germline V gives CDR1 SGHAT, CDR2 FQNNGV. The CDR3 protein is CASSLGWQGYEQYF. The DNA of the CDR3 is TGTGCCAGCAGCTTAGGTTGGCAGGGCTACGAGCAGTACTTC.

This chain links TRBV7-2 with TRBJ1-4; 7 bases agree with TRBD1. Per germline, CDR1 SGHTA and CDR2 FQGNSA. The CDR3 is made up of 14 amino acids. Trimming at V came to 4 bases and at J to 8 bases, leaving 7 bases not matched to a gene. This CDR3 reads CASSSRQGTEKLFF. In DNA form, the CDR3 reads TGTGCCAGCAGCTCCAGACAGGGAACCGAAAAACTGTTTTTT. Together with reference TRBV7-2 and TRBJ1-4, the CDR3 gives the full variable domain: GAGVSQSPSNKVTEKGKDVELRCDPISGHTALYWYRQSLGQGLEFLIYFQGNSAPDKSGLPSDRFSAERTGGSVSTLTIQRTQQEDSAVYLCASSSRQGTEKLFFGSGTQLSVL.

The chain combines TRBV19 with TRBJ2-7; no firm D call. V was clipped by 6 bases and J by 3 bases, with 3 bases between them. Germline CDR1 and CDR2: LNHDA and SQIVND (reference sequence). This CDR3 spans 10 amino acids. The CDR3 nucleotides read TGTGCCAGTAGCGGCTACGAGCAGTACTTC. Amino acid sequence: CASSGYEQYF.

This clone occurred a few times. The chain has TRBV7-9 and TRBJ1-1; a weak D match, TRBD1 (5 bases). The ends were cut back, 5 bases at V and 4 bases at J, with 11 bases in the middle. The germline V gene has CDR1 SEHNR and CDR2 FQNEAQ (reference sequence). CDR3 length equals 13 residues. CDR3 region: CASSQGRGTEAFF. In nucleotides, the CDR3 is TGTGCCAGCAGCCAAGGGAGGGGCACTGAAGCTTTCTTT.

V gene TRBV10-3 combines with J gene TRBJ1-6; 9 bases are a match to TRBD1. V gave up 2 bases and J gave up 7 bases; unmatched junction bases: 0. Germline V gene lookup returns CDR1 ENHRY and CDR2 SYGVKD. This CDR3 contains 14 residues. CDR3 nucleotides: TGTGCCATCAGTGAGGGACAGGGGAATTCACCCCTCCACTTT. Amino acids: CAISEGQGNSPLHF.

CDR3 nucleotide sequence: TGTGCCAGCAGCGGGGGTCAGGGAGGCTATGGCTACACCTTC. This codes for CASSGGQGGYGYTF. The chain joins TRBV4-2 to TRBJ1-2, with D tentatively TRBD1 (5 bases). Trimming removed 5 bases at V and 4 bases at J, with 14 bases between. Germline CDR1 reads LGHNA; CDR2 reads YNFKEQ. The CDR3 consists of 14 residues.

DNA for the CDR3: TGTGCCAGCAGTACCCAACAGGGCTCTGAAGCTTTCTTT. Its protein is CASSTQQGSEAFF. This chain links TRBV6-1 with TRBJ1-1; weak D call: TRBD1 (6 bases). Trimming cost V 5 bases and J 6 bases, with 13 bases left between them. The CDR3 sequence is 13 residues long. CDR1 is MNHNS, CDR2 SASEGT, per germline.

The chain has TRBV14 and TRBJ2-5; D is undetermined. With 7 bases removed from V and 5 bases from J, the gap between germline ends came to 14 bases. Germline V gene sequence: CDR1 SGHDN, CDR2 FVKESK. The CDR3 is 13 amino acids. The CDR3 DNA reads as TGTGCCAGCAAGGGCAGGTTAAAGGAGACCCAGTACTTC. This codes for CASKGRLKETQYF.